The TCR beta chain described here comes from a study of T cell changes during pregnancy in multiple sclerosis. The CDR3 is 16 amino acids. Germline lookup yields CDR1 PRHDT and CDR2 FYEKMQ (reference sequence). Trimming removed 6 bases from V and 1 base from J, with 15 bases in between. Sequencing used immunoSEQ multiplex PCR; TCRdb keeps in-frame clones, though not all of them. The sample includes over 50,000 clones, around 92% of them seen just once. The V gene is TRBV13, the J gene TRBJ2-2; D perhaps matches TRBD2 (6 bases). The sequence was obtained from a female donor with multiple sclerosis, enrolled in a pregnancy study. The sequencing used peripheral blood, collected in the first trimester of pregnancy. The CDR3 here is CASRGGVVKNTGELFF. The DNA of the CDR3 is TGTGCCAGCAGAGGAGGGGTTGTTAAGAACACCGGGGAGCTGTTTTTT.